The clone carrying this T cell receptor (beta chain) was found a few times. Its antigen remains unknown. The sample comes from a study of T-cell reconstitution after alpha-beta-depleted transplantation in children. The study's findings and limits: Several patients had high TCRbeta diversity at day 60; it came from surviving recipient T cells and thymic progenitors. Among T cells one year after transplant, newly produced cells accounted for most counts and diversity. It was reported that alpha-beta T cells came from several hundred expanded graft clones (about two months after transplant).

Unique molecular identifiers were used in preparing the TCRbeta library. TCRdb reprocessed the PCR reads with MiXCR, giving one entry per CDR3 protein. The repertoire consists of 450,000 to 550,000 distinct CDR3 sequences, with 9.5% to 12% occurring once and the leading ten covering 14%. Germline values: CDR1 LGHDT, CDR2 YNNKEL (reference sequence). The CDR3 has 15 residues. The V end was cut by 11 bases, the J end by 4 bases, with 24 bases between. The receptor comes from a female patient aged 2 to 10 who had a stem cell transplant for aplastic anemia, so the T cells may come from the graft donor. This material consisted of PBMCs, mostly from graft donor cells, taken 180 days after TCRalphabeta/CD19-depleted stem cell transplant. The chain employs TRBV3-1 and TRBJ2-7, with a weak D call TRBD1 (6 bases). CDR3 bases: TGTGCCTCCCACGCCGACAGGATTGTGTGTTACGAGCAGTACTTC. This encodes CASHADRIVCYEQYF.